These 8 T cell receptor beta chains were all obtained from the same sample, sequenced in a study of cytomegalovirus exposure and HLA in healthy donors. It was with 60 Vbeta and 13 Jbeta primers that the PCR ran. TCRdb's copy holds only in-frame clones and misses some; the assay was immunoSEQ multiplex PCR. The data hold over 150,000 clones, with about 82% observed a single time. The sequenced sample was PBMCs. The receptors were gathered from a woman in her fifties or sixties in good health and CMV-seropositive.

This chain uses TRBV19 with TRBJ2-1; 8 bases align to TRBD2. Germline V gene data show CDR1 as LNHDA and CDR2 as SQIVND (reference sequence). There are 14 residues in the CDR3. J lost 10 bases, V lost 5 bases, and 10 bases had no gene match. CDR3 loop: CASSPPGGRYEQFF. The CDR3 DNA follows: TGTGCCAGTAGTCCTCCTGGCGGGAGGTACGAGCAGTTCTTC.

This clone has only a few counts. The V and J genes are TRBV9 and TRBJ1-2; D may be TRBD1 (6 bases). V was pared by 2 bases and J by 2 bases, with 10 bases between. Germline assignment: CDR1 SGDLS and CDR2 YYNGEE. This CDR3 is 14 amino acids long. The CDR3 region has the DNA TGTGCCAGCAGCGTTGCACAGGGAAACTATGGCTACACCTTC. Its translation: CASSVAQGNYGYTF.

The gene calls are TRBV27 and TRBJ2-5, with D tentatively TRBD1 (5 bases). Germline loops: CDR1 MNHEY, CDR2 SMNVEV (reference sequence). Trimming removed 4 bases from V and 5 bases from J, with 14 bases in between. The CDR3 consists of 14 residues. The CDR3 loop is CASSSLAKGETQYF. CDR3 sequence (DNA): TGTGCCAGCAGTTCCTTGGCGAAGGGGGAGACCCAGTACTTC.

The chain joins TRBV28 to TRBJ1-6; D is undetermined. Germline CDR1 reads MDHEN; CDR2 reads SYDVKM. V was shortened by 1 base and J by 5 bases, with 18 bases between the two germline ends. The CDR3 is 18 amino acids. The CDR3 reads CASSLSATYLTNNSPLHF. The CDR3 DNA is TGTGCCAGCAGTTTATCCGCGACTTACCTAACGAATAATTCACCCCTCCACTTT. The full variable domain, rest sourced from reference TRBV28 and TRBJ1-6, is DVKVTQSSRYLVKRTGEKVFLECVQDMDHENMFWYRQDPGLGLRLIYFSYDVKMKEKGDIPEGYSVSREKKERFSLILESASTNQTSMYLCASSLSATYLTNNSPLHFGNGTRLTVT.

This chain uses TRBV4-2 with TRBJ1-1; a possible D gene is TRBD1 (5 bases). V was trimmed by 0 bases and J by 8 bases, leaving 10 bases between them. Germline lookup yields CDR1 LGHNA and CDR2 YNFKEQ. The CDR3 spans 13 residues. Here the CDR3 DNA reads TGTGCCAGCAGCCAAGATCACGGGGGAGAAGCTTTCTTT. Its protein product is CASSQDHGGEAFF.

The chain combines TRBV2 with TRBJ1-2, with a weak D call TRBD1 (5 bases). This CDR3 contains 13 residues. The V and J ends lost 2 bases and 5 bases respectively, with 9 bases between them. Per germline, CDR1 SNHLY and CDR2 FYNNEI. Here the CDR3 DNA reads TGTGCCAGCAGTGAACTCAGGGTTTATGGCTACACCTTC. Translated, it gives CASSELRVYGYTF.

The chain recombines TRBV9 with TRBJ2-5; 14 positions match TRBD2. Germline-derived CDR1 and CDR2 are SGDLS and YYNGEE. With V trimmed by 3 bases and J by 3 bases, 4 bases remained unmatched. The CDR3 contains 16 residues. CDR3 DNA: TGTGCCAGCAGCGAACCGGGACTAGCGGGAGAAGAGACCCAGTACTTC. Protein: CASSEPGLAGEETQYF.

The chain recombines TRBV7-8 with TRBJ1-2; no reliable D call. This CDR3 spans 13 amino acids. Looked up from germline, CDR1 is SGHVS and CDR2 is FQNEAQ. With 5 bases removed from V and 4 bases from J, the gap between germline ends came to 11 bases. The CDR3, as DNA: TGTGCCAGCAGCCGTACTAAGTTCTATGGCTACACCTTC. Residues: CASSRTKFYGYTF.